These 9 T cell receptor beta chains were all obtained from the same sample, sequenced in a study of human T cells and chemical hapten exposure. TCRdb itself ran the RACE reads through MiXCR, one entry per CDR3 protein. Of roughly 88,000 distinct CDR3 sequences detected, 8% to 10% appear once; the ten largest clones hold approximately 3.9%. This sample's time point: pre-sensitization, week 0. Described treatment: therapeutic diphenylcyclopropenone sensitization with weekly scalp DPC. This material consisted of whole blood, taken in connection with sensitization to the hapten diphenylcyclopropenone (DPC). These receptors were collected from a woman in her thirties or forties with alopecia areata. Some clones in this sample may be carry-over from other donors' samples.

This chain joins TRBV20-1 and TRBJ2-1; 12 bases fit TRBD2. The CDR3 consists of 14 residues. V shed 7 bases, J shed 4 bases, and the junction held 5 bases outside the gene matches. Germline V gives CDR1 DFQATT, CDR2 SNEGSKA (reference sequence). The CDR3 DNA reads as TGCAGTGACCTAGCGGGGGGGCTTTACAATGAGCAGTTCTTC. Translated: CSDLAGGLYNEQFF.

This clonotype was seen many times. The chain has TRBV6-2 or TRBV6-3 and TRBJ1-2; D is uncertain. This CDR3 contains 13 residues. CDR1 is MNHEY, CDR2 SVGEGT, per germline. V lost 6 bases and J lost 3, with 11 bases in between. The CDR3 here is CASRPGNYYGYTF. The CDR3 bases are TGTGCCAGCAGGCCGGGGAACTACTATGGCTACACCTTC.

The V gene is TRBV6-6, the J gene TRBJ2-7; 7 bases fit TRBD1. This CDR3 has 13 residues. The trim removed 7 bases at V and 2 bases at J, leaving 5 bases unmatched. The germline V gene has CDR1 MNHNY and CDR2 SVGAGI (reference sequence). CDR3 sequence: CASMGDRTYEQYF. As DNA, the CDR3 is TGTGCCAGCATGGGGGACAGAACCTACGAGCAGTACTTC.

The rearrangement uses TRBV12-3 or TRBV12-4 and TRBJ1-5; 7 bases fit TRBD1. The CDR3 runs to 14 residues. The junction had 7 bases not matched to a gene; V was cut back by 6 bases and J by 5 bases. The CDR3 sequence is CASSTGTEHQPQHF. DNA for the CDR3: TGTGCCAGCAGCACCGGGACAGAGCATCAGCCCCAGCATTTT.

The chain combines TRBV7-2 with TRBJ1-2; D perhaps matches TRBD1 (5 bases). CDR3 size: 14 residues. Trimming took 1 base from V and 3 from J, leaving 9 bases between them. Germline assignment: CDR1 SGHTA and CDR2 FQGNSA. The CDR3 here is CASSLDGADYGYTF. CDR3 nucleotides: TGTGCCAGCAGCTTAGACGGGGCAGACTATGGCTACACCTTC. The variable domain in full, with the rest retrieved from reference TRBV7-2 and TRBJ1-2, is GAGVSQSPSNKVTEKGKDVELRCDPISGHTALYWYRQSLGQGLEFLIYFQGNSAPDKSGLPSDRFSAERTGGSVSTLTIQRTQQEDSAVYLCASSLDGADYGYTFGSGTRLTVV.

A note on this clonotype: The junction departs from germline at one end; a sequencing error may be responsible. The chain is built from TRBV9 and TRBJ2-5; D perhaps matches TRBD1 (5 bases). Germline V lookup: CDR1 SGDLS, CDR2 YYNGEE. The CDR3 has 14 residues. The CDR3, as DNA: TGTGTCAGCAGCGTAGGGGCTAGTTGGGAGACCCAGTACTTC. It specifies CVSSVGASWETQYF.

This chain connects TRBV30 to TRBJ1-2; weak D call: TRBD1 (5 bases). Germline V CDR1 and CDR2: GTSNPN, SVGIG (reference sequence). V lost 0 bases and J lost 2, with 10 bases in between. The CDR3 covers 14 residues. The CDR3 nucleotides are TGTGCCTGGAGTGTACGAGGGGAGAACTATGGCTACACCTTC. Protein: CAWSVRGENYGYTF.

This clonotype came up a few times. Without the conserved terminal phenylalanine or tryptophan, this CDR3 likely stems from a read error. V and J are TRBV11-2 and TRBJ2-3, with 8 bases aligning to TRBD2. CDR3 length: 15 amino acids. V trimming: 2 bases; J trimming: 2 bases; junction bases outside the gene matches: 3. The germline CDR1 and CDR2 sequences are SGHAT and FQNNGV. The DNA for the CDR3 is TGTGCCAGCAGCTTACGGGGGGGCGACACAGATACGCAGTATCTT. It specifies CASSLRGGDTDTQYL.

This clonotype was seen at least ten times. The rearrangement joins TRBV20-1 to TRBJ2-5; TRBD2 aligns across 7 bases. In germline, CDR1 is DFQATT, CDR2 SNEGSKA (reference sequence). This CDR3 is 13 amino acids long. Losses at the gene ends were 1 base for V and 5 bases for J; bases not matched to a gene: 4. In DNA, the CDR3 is TGCAGTGCTAGAGGACTAGCTGGGGAGACCCAGTACTTC. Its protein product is CSARGLAGETQYF.